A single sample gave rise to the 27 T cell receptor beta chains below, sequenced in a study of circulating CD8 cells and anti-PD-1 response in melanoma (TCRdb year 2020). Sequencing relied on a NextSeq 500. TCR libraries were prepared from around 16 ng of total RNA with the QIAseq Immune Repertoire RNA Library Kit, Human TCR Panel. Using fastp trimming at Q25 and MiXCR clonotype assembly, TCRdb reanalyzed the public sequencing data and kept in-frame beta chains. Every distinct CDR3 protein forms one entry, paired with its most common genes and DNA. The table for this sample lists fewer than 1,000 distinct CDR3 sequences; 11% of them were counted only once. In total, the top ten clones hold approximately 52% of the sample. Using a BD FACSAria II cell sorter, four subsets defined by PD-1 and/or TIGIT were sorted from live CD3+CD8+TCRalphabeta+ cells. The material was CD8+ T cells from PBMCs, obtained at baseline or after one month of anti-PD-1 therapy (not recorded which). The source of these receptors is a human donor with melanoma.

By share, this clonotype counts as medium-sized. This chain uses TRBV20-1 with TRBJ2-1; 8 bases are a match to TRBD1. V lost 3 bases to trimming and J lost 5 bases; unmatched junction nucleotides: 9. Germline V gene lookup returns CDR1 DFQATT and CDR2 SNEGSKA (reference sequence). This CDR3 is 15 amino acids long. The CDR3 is CSASPLTGDDNEQFF. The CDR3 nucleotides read TGCAGTGCTAGCCCGTTGACAGGGGATGACAATGAGCAGTTCTTC.

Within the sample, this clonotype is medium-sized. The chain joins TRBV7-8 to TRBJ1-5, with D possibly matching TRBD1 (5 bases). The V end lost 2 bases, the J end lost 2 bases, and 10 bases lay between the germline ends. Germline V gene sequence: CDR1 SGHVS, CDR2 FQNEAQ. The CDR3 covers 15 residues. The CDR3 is CASSLRGLGNQPQHF. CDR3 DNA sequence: TGTGCCAGCAGCTTAAGGGGTTTGGGCAATCAGCCCCAGCATTTT.

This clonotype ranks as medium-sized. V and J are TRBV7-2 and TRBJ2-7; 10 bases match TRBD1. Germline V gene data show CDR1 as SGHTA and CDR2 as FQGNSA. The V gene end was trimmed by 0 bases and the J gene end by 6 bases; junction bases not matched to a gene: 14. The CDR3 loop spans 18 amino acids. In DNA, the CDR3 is TGTGCCAGCAGCTTAGCGCTTGGACAGGGGGAGGTAGTAAGCGAGCAGTACTTC. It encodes CASSLALGQGEVVSEQYF.

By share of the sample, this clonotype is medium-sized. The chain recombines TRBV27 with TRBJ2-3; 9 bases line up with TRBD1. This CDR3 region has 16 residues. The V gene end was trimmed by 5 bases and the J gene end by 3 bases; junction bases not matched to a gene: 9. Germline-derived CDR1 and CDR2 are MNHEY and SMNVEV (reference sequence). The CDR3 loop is CASSLGQGLMTDTQYF. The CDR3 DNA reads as TGTGCCAGCAGTCTCGGACAGGGGCTTATGACAGATACGCAGTATTTT.

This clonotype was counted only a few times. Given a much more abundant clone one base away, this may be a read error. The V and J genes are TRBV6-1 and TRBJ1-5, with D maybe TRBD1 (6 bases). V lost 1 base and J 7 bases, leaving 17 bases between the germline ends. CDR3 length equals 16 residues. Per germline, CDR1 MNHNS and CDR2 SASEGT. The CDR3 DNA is TGTGCCAGCAGTGAAGGGGTTGGACGGGGGGCCCAGCCCCAGCATTTT. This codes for CASSEGVGRGAQPQHF.

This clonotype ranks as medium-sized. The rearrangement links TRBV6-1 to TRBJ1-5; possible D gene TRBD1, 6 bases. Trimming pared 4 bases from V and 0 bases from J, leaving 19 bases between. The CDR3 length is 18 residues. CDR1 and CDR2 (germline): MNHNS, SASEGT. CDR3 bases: TGTGCCAGCAGTGGACGGACAGTGGGCTTGACTAGCAATCAGCCCCAGCATTTT. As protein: CASSGRTVGLTSNQPQHF.

The CDR3 sequence is CASSQYWTSGRINEQYF. As DNA, the CDR3 is TGCGCCAGCAGCCAATACTGGACTAGCGGGAGGATCAACGAGCAGTACTTC. The chain is built from TRBV4-1 and TRBJ2-7; TRBD2 matches 14 bases. V was clipped by 2 bases and J by 5 bases; unmatched bases: 8. Germline CDR1 reads MGHRA; CDR2 reads YSYEKL. The CDR3 has 17 amino acids.

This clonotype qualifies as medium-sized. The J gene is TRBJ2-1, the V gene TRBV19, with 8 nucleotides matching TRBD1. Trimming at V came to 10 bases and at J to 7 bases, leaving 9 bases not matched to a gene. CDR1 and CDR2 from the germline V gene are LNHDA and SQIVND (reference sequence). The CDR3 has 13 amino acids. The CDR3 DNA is TGTGCCACCGGGTCAGGGGGCTGGAATGAGCAGTTCTTC. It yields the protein CATGSGGWNEQFF.

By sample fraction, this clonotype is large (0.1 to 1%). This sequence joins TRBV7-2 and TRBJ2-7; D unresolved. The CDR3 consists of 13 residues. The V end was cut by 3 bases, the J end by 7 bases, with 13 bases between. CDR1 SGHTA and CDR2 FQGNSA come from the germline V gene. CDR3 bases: TGTGCCAGCAGCTTTGGTGTGGGCTGGGAGCAGTACTTC. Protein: CASSFGVGWEQYF.

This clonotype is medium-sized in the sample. CDR3 sequence (DNA): TGTGCCAGCAGTTTAGGGACAGGAGACTATGGCTACACCTTC. Encoded protein: CASSLGTGDYGYTF. This rearrangement joins TRBV27 to TRBJ1-2; TRBD1 matches 8 bases. The germline CDR1 and CDR2 sequences are MNHEY and SMNVEV (reference sequence). This CDR3 is 14 amino acids long. The J segment lost 3 bases and the V segment lost 2 bases, leaving 2 bases of the junction unmatched.

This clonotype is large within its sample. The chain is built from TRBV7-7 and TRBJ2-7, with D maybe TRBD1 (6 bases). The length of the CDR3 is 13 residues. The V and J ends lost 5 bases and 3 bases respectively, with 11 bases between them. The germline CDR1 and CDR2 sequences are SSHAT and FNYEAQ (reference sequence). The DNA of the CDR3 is TGTGCCAGCAGCGAAACACAGGGCTACGAGCAGTACTTC. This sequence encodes CASSETQGYEQYF.

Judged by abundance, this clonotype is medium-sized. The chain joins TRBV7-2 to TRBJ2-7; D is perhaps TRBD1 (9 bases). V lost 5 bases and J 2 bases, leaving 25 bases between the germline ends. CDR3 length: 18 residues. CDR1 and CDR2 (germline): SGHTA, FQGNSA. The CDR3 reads CASSLSGGTGPLPYEQYF. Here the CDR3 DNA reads TGTGCCAGCAGCCTCTCGGGGGGGACAGGGCCTCTCCCCTACGAGCAGTACTTC.

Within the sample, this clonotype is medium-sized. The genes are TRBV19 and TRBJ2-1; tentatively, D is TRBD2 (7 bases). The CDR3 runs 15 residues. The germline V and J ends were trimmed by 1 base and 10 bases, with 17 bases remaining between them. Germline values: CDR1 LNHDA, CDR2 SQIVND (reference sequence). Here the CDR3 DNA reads TGTGCCAGTAGTATAGTGGTGGGGGGGCCTTCCGAGCAGTTCTTC. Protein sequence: CASSIVVGGPSEQFF.

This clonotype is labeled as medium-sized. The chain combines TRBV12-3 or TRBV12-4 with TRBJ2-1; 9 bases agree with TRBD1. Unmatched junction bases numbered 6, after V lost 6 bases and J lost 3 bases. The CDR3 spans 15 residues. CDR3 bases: TGTGCCAGCAGAAGAGGGACAGGGTTCTACAATGAGCAGTTCTTC. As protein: CASRRGTGFYNEQFF.

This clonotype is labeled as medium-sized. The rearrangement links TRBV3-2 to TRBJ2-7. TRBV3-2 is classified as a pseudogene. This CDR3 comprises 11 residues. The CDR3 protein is CASSPKYEQYF. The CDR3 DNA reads TGTGCCAGCAGCCCCAAATACGAGCAGTACTTC.

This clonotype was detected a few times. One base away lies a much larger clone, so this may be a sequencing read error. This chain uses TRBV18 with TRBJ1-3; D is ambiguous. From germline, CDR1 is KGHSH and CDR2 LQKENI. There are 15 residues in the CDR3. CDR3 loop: CASSPPGGSGNTTYF. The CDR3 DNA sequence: TGTGCCAGCTCACCACCAGGCGGCTCTGGAAACACCACATATTTT.

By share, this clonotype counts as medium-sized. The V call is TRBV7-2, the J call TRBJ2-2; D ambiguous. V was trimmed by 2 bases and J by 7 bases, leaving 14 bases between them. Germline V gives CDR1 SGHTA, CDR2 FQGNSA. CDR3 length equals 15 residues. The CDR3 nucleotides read TGTGCCAGCAGCTTAAACCCCTACCGGAGCGGGGAGCTGTTTTTT. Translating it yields CASSLNPYRSGELFF.

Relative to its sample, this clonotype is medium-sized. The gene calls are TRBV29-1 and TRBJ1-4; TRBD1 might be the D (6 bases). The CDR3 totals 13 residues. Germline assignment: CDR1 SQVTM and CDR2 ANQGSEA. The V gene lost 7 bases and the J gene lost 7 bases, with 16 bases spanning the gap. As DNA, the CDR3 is TGCAGCGCGTCGGGGGCCTGGGGTGAAAAACTGTTTTTT. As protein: CSASGAWGEKLFF.

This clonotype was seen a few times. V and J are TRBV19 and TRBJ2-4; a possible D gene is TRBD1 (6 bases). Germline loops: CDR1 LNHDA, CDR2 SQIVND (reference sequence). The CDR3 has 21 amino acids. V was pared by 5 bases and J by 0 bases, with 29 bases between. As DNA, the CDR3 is TGTGCCAGTAGTTCCCTACCCGGACAGCTAGCAACGACCCTAGCCAAAAACATTCAGTACTTC. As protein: CASSSLPGQLATTLAKNIQYF.

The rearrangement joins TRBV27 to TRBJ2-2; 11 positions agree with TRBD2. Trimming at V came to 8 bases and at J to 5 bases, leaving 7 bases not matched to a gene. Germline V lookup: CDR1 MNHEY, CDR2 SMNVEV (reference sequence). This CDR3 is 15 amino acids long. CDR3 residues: CASSPLAGVTGELFF. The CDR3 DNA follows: TGTGCCAGCTCACCACTAGCGGGGGTTACCGGGGAGCTGTTTTTT.

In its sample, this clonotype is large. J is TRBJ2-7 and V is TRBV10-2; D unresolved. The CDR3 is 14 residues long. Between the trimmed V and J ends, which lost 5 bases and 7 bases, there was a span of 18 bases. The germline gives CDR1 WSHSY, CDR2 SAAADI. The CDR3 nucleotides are TGCGCCAGCAGTATCGCAAATGTGGCGTATGAGCAGTACTTC. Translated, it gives CASSIANVAYEQYF.

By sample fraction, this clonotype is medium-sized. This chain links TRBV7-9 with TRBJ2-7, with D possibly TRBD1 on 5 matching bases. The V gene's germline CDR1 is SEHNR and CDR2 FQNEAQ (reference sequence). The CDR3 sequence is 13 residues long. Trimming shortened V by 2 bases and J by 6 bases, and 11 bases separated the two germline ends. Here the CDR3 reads CASSLTQGFEQYF. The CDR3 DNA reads TGTGCCAGCAGCTTAACCCAGGGATTCGAGCAGTACTTC.

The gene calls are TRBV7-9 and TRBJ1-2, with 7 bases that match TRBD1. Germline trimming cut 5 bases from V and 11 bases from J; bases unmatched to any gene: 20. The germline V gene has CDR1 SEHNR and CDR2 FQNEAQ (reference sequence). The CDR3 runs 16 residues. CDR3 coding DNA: TGTGCCAGCAGCGCCCCACGGGACAGCGGGCTAATAGGGTACACCTTC. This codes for CASSAPRDSGLIGYTF.

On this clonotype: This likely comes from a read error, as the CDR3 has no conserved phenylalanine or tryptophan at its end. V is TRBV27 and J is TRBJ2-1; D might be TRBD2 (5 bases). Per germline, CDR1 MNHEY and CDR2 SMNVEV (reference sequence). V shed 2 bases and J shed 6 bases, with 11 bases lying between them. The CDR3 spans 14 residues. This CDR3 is CASSLRAGCNEQFL. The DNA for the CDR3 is TGTGCCAGCAGTTTAAGGGCGGGTTGCAATGAGCAGTTCCTC.

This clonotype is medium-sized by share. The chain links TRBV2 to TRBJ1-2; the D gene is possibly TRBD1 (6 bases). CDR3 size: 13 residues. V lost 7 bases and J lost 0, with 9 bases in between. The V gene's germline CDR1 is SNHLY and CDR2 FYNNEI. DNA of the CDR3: TGTGCCAGCACCGACAGGTCTAACTATGGCTACACCTTC. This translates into CASTDRSNYGYTF.

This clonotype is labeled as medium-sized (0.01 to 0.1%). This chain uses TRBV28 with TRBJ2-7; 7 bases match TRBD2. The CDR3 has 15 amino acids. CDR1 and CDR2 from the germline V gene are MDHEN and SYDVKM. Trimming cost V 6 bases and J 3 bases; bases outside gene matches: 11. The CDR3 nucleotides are TGTGCCAGCAGCCTCGAGGGAGGGGTTTACTACGAGCAGTACTTC. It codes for CASSLEGGVYYEQYF.

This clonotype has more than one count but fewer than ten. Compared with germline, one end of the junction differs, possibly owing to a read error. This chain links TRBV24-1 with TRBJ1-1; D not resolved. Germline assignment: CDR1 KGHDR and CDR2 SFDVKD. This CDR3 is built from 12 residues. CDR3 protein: CAARTGNTEAFF. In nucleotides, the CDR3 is TGTGCCGCCAGGACGGGAAACACTGAAGCTTTCTTT.